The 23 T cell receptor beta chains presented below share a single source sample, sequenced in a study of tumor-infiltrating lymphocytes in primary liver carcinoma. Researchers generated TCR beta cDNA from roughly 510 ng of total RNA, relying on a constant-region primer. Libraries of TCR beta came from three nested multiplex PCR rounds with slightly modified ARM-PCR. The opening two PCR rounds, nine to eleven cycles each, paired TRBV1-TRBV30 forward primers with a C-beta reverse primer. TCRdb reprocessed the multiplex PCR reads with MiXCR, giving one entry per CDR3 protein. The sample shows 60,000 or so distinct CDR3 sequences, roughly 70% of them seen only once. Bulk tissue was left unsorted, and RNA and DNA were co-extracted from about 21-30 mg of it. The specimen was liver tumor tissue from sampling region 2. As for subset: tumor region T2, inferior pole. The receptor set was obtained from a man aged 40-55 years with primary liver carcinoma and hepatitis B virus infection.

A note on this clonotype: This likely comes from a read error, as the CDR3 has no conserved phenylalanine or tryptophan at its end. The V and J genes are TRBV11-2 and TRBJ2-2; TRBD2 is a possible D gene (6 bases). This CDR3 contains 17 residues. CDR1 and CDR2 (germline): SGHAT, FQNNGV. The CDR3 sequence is CASNFALGGANTGELFL. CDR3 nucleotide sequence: TGTGCCAGCAACTTTGCATTAGGAGGGGCGAACACTGGGGAGCTGTTTTTA.

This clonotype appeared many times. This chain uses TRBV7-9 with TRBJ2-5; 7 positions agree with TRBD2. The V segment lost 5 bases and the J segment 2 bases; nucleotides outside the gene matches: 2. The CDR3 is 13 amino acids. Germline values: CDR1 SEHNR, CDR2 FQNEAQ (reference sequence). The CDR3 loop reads CASSKGLQETQYF. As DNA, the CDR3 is TGTGCCAGCAGCAAGGGACTACAAGAGACCCAGTACTTC.

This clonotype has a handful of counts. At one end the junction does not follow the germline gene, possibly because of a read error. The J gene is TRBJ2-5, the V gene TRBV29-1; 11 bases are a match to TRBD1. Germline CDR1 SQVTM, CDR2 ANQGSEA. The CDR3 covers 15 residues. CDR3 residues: CSVDADRGRAEAQYF. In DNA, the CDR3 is TGCAGCGTTGACGCGGACAGGGGGCGAGCAGAGGCCCAGTACTTC. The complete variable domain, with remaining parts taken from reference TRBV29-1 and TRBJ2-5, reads SAVISQKPSRDICQRGTSLTIQCQVDSQVTMMFWYRQQPGQSLTLIATANQGSEATYESGFVIDKFPISRPNLTFSTLTVSNMSPEDSSIYLCSVDADRGRAEAQYFGPGTRLLVL.

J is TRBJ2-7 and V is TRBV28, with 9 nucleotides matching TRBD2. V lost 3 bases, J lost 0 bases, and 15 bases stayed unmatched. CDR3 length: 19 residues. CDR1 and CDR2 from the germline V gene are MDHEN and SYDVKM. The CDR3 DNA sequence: TGTGCCAGCAGTTTTTTCGGACTAGCGTGCGGGCGAATCTCCTACGAGCAGTACTTC. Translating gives CASSFFGLACGRISYEQYF.

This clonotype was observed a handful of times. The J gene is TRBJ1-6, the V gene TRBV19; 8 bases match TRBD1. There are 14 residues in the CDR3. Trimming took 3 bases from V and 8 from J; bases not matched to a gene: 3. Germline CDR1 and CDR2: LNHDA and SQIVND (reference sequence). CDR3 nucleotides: TGTGCCAGTAGTATCCAACAGGGGGATTCACCCCTCCACTTT. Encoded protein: CASSIQQGDSPLHF.

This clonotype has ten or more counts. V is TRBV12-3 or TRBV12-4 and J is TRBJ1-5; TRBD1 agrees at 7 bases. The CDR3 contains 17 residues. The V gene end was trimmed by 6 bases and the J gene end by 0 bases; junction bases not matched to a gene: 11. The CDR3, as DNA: TGTGCCAGCAGCCCAGGGGGGGTCGAGTATAGCAATCAGCCCCAGCATTTT. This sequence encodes CASSPGGVEYSNQPQHF.

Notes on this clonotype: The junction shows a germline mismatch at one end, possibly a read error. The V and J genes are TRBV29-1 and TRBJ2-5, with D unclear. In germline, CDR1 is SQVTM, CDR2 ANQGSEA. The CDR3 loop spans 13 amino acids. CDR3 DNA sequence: TGCAACGTTGAAGTCCCCGAACAAGAGACCCAGTACTTC. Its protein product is CNVEVPEQETQYF.

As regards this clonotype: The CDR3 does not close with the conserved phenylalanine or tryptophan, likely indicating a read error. The CDR3 nucleotides are TGCAGCGTGTCGGTGGGGACAGGGGGCCTAGGAGAGACCCAGTACATC. Its protein is CSVSVGTGGLGETQYI. The chain employs TRBV29-1 and TRBJ2-5; 12 positions agree with TRBD1. The V and J ends lost 6 bases and 4 bases, in that order; junction bases with no gene match: 12. Germline CDR1 reads SQVTM; CDR2 reads ANQGSEA. The CDR3 totals 16 residues.

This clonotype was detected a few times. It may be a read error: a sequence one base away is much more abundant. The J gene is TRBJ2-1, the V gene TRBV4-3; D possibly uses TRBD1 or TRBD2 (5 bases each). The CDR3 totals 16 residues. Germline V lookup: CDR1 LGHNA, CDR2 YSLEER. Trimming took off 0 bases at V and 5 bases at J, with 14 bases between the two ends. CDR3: CASSQDRGGFHNEQFF. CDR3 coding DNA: TGCGCCAGCAGCCAAGATAGGGGCGGGTTTCACAATGAGCAGTTCTTC.

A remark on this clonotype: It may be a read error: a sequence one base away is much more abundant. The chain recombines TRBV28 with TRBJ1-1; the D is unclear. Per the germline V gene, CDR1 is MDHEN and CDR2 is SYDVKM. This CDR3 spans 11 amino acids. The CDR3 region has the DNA TGTGCCAGCGGTTTTATGCTTGAAGCTTTCTTT. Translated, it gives CASGFMLEAFF. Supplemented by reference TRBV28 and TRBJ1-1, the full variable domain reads DVKVTQSSRYLVKRTGEKVFLECVQDMDHENMFWYRQDPGLGLRLIYFSYDVKMKEKGDIPEGYSVSREKKERFSLILESASTNQTSMYLCASGFMLEAFFGQGTRLTVV.

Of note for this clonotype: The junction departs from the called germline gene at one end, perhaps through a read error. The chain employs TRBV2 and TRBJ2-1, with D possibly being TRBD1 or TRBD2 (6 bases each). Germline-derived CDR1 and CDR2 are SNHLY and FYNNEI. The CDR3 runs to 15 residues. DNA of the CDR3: TGTGCCAGCATTGAATTAGGGGGAGGTATTTACGAGCAGTTCTTC. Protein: CASIELGGGIYEQFF.

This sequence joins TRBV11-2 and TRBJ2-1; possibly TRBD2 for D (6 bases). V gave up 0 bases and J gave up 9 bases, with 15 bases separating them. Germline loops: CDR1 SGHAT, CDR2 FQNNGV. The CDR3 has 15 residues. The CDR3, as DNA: TGTGCCAGCAGCTTAGAGGGAGGAAGTATCGGTGAGCAGTTCTTC. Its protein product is CASSLEGGSIGEQFF. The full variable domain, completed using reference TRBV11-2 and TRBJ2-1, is EAGVAQSPRYKIIEKRQSVAFWCNPISGHATLYWYQQILGQGPKLLIQFQNNGVVDDSQLPKDRFSAERLKGVDSTLKIQPAKLEDSAVYLCASSLEGGSIGEQFFGPGTRLTVL.

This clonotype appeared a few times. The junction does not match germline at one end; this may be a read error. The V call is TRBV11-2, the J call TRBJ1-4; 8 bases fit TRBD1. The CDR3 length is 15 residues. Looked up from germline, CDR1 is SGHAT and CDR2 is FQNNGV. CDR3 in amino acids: CVSSLDPTGVEKLFF. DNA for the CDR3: TGTGTCAGCAGCTTAGACCCGACAGGGGTTGAAAAACTGTTTTTT.

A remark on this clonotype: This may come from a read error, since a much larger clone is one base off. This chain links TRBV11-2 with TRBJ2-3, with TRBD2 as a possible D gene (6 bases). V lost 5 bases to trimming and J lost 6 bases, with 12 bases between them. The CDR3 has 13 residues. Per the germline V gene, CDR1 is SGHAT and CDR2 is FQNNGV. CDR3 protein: CASSARDVDTQYF. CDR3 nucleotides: TGTGCCAGCAGCGCGCGGGACGTGGATACGCAGTATTTT. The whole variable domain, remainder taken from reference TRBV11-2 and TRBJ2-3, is EAGVAQSPRYKIIEKRQSVAFWCNPISGHATLYWYQQILGQGPKLLIQFQNNGVVDDSQLPKDRFSAERLKGVDSTLKIQPAKLEDSAVYLCASSARDVDTQYFGPGTRLTVL.

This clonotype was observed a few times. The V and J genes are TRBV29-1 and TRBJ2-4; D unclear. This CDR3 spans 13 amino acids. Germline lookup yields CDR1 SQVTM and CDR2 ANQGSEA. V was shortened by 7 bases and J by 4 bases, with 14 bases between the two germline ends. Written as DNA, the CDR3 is TGCAGCGGATTAGGTGGGCAGAAAAACATTCAGTACTTC. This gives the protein CSGLGGQKNIQYF.

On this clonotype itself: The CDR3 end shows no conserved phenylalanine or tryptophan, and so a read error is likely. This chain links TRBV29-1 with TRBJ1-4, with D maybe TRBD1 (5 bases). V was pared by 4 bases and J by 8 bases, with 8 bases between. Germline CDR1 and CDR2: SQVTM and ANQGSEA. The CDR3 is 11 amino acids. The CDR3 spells CSVVTVEKLFL. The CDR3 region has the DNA TGCAGCGTTGTGACAGTCGAAAAACTGTTTCTT.

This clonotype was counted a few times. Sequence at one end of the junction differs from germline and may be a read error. The CDR3 sequence is CTSSYGLATEQYF. The CDR3 DNA is TGTACCAGCAGTTACGGACTAGCAACCGAGCAGTACTTC. The J gene is TRBJ2-7, the V gene TRBV6-2 or TRBV6-3; 8 nucleotides match TRBD2. Germline lookup yields CDR1 MNHEY and CDR2 SVGEGT. The CDR3 loop spans 13 amino acids.

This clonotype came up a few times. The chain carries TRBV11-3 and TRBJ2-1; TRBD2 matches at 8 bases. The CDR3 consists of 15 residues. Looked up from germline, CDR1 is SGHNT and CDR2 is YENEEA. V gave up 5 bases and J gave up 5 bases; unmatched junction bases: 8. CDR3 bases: TGTGCCAGCAGCCCTCGGGGTAGCGGGAACAATGAGCAGTTCTTC. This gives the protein CASSPRGSGNNEQFF.

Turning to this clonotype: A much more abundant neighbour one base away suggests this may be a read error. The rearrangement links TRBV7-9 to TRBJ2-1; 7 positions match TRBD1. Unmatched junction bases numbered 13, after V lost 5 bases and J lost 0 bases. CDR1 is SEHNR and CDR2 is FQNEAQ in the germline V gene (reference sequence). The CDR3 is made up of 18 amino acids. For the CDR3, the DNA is TGTGCCAGCAGCCCATACCGCTGGGACAGCTACTCCTACAATGAGCAGTTCTTC. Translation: CASSPYRWDSYSYNEQFF.

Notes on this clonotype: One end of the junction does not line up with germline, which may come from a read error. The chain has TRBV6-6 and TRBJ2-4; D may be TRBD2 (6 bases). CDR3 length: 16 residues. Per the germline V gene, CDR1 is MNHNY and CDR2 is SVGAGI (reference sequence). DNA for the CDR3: TGTGTCAGCAGTTTAGGAGTAGCGGACTACAAAAACATTCAGTATTTC. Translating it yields CVSSLGVADYKNIQYF.

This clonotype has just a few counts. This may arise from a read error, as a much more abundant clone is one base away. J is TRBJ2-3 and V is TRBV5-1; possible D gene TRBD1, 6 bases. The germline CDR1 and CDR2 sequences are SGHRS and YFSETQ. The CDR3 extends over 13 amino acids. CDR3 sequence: CTSSWDKGDTQYF. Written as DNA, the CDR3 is TGCACCAGCAGCTGGGACAAGGGAGATACGCAGTATTTT.

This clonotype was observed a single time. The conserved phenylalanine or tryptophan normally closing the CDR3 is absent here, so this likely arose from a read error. CDR3 protein: CASSPLAGGVTGNEQFL. The CDR3 DNA reads TGTGCCAGCAGTCCACTAGCGGGAGGGGTTACAGGGAATGAGCAGTTCCTC. J is TRBJ2-1 and V is TRBV12-3 or TRBV12-4, with TRBD2 identical over 13 bases. The V segment lost 5 bases and the J segment 7 bases; nucleotides outside the gene matches: 11. The CDR3 extends over 17 amino acids.

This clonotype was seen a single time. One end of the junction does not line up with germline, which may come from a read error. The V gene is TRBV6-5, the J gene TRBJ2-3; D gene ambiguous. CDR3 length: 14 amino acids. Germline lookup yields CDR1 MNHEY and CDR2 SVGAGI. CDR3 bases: TGTGCCTGCAGTTTGAGCTGTGGTACAGATACGCAGTATTTT. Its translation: CACSLSCGTDTQYF.